Included here is one TCR beta chain sequence, with context. One end of the junction varies from germline; a read error may be responsible. TCRdb reanalysed the 5' RACE reads using MiXCR and keeps one entry per CDR3 protein. The sample records tens of thousands of distinct CDR3 sequences, 25% to 30% being singletons. The sequence was obtained from a female donor with breast cancer. The specimen sequenced was tumor-infiltrating memory CD4+ T cells sorted from the breast tumor. Subset meaning: memory CD4+ T cells, CD4+CD45RO+CD25-.

This CDR3 is CAGSQRGLDSGELFF. The CDR3 DNA reads TGTGCCGGCAGCCAGCGGGGACTAGACAGCGGGGAGCTGTTTTTT. This sequence joins TRBV7-2 and TRBJ2-2, with 8 bases fitting TRBD2. From germline, CDR1 is SGHTA and CDR2 FQGNSA. The CDR3 consists of 15 residues. The full variable domain, in which reference TRBV7-2 and TRBJ2-2 provide the parts outside the CDR3, is GAGVSQSPSNKVTEKGKDVELRCDPISGHTALYWYRQSLGQGLEFLIYFQGNSAPDKSGLPSDRFSAERTGGSVSTLTIQRTQQEDSAVYLCAGSQRGLDSGELFFGEGSRLTVL.